This T cell receptor beta chain was identified in a study of CD8 T cells in ankylosing spondylitis. Points from the study as a whole: In ankylosing spondylitis blood, a motif of roughly eight highly homologous TCR beta variants appeared characteristic. Several of the motif variants were reported before in synovial fluid and blood from reactive arthritis. Disease-linked clones were found to be CD8+ and relatively rare in peripheral blood. Reports say disease-linked clones showed up significantly more in matched ankylosing spondylitis synovial fluid.

This CDR3 spans 15 amino acids. Germline-derived CDR1 and CDR2 are SNHLY and FYNNEI. With 2 bases clipped from V and 9 bases from J, the junction kept 6 bases outside the gene matches. Quantitative molecular-barcoded 5'-RACE generated the TCR beta libraries. Each CDR3 protein gets one entry after TCRdb re-called the 5' RACE reads with MiXCR. The sample carries about 400,000 distinct CDR3 sequences, 20% to 25% recorded once. Points on this clonotype: The target antigen is unknown.

This chain joins TRBV2 and TRBJ2-1, with 11 positions matching TRBD2. This receptor was taken from a male donor with ankylosing spondylitis. Sequenced sample: blood, either unsorted or a sorted T cell fraction (not recorded which). CDR3 nucleotides: TGTGCCAGCAGTGAACTAACTAGCGGGAGAAGTGAGCAGTTCTTC. Amino acid sequence: CASSELTSGRSEQFF. Full variable domain (rest looked up from reference TRBV2 and TRBJ2-1): EPEVTQTPSHQVTQMGQEVILRCVPISNHLYFYWYRQILGQKVEFLVSFYNNEISEKSEIFDDQFSVERPDGSNFTLKIRSTKLEDSAMYFCASSELTSGRSEQFFGPGTRLTVL.